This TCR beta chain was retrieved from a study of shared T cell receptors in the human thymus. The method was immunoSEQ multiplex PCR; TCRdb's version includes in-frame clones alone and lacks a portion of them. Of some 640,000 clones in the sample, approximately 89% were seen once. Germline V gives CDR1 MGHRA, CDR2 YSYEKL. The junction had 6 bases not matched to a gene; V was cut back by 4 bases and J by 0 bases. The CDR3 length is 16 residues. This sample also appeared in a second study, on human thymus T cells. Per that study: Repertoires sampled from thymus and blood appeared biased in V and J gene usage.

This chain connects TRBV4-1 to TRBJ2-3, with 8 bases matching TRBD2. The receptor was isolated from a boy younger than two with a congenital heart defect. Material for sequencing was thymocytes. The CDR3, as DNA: TGCGCCAGCAGCCTCGGACTAGCCCACAGCACAGATACGCAGTATTTT. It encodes CASSLGLAHSTDTQYF.